This T cell receptor beta chain was identified during a study of shared T cell receptors in the human thymus. Here immunoSEQ multiplex PCR was the method, and the copy in TCRdb shows in-frame clones only, minus some. The profile shows about 660,000 clones, roughly 90% of them singletons. The CDR3 spans 14 residues. Trimming removed 8 bases from V and 5 bases from J; junction bases left unmatched: 10. Germline CDR1 and CDR2: GTSNPN and SVGIG (reference sequence). These data were likewise used in another study, on human thymus T cells. That paper states: During corrective heart surgery, resections were taken, and the thymus tissue came from them. V and J genes seemed to be used with bias in thymic and blood repertoires. Related research found strongly overlapping thymic repertoires in unrelated individuals.

V is TRBV30 and J is TRBJ2-5; 11 bases are a match to TRBD2. This clonotype was sampled from a boy under two years old with a congenital heart defect. The sample consisted of thymocytes. The CDR3 loop reads CAGGTSGSQETQYF. The CDR3 coding sequence is TGTGCCGGGGGAACTAGCGGGAGTCAGGAGACCCAGTACTTC.